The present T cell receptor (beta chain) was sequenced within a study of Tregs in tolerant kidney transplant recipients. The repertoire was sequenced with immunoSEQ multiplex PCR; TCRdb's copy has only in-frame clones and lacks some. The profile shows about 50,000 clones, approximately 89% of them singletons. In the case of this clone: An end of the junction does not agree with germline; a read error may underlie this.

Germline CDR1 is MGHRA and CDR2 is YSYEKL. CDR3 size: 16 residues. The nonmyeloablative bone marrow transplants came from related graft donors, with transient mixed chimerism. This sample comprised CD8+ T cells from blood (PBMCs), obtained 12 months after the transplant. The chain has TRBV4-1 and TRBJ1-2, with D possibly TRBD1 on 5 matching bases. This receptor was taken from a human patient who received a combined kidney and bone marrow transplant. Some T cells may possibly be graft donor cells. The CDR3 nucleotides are TGCGCCAGCAGCCCAGGCCTGGCAGGGATTAACTATGGCCACACCTTC. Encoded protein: CASSPGLAGINYGHTF.